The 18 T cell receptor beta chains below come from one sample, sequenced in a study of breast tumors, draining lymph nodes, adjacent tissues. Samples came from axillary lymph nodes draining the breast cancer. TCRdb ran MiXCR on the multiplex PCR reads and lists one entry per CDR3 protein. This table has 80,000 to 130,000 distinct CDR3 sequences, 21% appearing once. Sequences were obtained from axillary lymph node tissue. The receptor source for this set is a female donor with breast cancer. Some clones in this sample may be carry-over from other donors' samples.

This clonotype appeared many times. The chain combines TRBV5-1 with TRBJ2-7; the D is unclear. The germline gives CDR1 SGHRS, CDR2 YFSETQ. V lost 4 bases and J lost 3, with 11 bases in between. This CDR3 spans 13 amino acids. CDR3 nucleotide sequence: TGCGCCAGCAGCATTAAATTGGGCTACGAGCAGTACTTC. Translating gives CASSIKLGYEQYF.

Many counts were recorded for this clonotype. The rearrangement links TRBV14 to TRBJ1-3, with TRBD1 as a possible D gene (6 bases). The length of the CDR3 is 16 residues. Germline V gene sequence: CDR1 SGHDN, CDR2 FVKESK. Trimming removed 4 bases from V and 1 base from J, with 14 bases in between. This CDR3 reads CASSPQGWDSGNTIYF. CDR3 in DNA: TGTGCCAGCAGCCCACAGGGCTGGGATTCTGGAAACACCATATATTTT.

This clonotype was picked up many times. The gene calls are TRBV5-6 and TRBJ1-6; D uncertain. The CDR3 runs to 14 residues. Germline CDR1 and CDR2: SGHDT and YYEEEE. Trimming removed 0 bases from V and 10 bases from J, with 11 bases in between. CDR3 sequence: CASSLVLVGSPLHF. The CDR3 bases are TGTGCCAGCAGCTTGGTGTTGGTAGGCTCACCCCTCCACTTT.

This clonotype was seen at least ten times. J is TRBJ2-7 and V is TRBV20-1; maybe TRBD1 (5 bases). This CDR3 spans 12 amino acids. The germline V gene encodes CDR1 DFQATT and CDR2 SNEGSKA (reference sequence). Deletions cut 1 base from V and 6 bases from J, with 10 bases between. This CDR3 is CSARVRQGEQYF. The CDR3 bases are TGCAGTGCTAGAGTCCGGCAGGGCGAGCAGTACTTC.

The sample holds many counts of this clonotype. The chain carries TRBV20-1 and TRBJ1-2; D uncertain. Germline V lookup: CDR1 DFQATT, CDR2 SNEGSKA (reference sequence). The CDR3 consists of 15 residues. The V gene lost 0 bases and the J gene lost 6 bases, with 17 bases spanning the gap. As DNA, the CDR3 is TGCAGTGCTAGAGATGGGTCCGACGGATACCATGGCTACACCTTC. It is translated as CSARDGSDGYHGYTF.

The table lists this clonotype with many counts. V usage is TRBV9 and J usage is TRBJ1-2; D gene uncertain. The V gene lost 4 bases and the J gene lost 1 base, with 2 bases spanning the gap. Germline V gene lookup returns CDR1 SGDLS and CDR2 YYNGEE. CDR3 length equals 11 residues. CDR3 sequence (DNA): TGTGCCAGCAGCTTTAACTATGGCTACACCTTC. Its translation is CASSFNYGYTF.

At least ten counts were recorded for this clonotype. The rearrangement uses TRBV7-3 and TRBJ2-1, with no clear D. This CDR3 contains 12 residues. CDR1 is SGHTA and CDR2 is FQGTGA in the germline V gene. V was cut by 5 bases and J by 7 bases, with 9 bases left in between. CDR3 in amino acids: CASSQDSNEQFF. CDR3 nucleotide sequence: TGTGCCAGCAGCCAAGACTCAAATGAGCAGTTCTTC.

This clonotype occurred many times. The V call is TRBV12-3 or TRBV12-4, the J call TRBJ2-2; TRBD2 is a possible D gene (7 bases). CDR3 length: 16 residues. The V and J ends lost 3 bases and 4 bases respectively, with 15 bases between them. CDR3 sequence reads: CASSFGRGGPTGELFF. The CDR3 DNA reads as TGTGCCAGCAGTTTCGGAAGGGGGGGGCCCACCGGGGAGCTGTTTTTT.

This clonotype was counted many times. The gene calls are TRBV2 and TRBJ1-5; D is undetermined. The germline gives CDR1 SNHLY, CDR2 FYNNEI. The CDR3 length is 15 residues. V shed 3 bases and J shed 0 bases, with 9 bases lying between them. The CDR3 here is CASSDPQYSNQPQHF. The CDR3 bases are TGTGCCAGCAGTGACCCTCAGTATAGCAATCAGCCCCAGCATTTT.

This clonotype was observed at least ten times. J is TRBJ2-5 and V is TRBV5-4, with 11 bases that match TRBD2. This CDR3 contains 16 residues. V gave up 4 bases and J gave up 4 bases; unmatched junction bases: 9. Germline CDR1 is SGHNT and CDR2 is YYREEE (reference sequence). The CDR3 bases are TGTGCCAGCAGCCATCTAGCGGGAGGACTTGCAGAGACCCAGTACTTC. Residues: CASSHLAGGLAETQYF.

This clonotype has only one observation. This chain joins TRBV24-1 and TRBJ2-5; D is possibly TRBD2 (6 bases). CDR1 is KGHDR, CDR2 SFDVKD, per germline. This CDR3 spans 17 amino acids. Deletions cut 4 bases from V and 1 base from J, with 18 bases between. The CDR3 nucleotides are TGTGCCACCAGTGACCCCGGTAGGGCGGGGACCCAAGAGACCCAGTACTTC. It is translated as CATSDPGRAGTQETQYF.

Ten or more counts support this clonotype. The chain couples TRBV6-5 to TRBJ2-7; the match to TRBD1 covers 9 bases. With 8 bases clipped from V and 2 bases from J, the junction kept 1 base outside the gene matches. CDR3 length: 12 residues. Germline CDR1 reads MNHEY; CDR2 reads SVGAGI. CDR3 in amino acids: CASRTGAYEQYF. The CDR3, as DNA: TGTGCCAGCCGGACAGGGGCCTACGAGCAGTACTTC.

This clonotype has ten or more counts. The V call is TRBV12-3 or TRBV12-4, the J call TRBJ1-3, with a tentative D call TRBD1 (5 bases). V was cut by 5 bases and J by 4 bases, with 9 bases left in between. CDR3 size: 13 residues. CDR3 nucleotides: TGTGCCAGCAGTAAAGGGGCCGGAAACACCATATATTTT. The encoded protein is CASSKGAGNTIYF.

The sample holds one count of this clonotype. CDR3 DNA: TGCAGCGTTGAAGATCCTCGGCTCAACTATGGCTACACCTTC. Its translation: CSVEDPRLNYGYTF. The rearrangement joins TRBV29-1 to TRBJ1-2; D not certain. Germline CDR1 SQVTM, CDR2 ANQGSEA. The CDR3 is 14 residues long. V lost 0 bases to trimming and J lost 2 bases, with 10 bases between them. Full variable domain (rest looked up from reference TRBV29-1 and TRBJ1-2): SAVISQKPSRDICQRGTSLTIQCQVDSQVTMMFWYRQQPGQSLTLIATANQGSEATYESGFVIDKFPISRPNLTFSTLTVSNMSPEDSSIYLCSVEDPRLNYGYTFGSGTRLTVV.

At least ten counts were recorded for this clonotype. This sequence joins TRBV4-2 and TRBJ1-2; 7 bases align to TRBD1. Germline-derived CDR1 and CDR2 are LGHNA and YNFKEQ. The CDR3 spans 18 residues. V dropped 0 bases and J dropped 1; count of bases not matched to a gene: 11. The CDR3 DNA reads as TGTGCCAGCAGCCAAGAAGGTTTAGGAGGGGGCCATAACTATGGCTACACCTTC. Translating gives CASSQEGLGGGHNYGYTF.

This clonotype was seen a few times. CDR3 sequence reads: CAWHGLASYNEQFF. The DNA for the CDR3 is TGTGCCTGGCATGGACTAGCGTCGTACAATGAGCAGTTCTTC. V is TRBV30 and J is TRBJ2-1; 9 bases map to TRBD2. There are 14 residues in the CDR3. CDR1 GTSNPN and CDR2 SVGIG come from the germline V gene (reference sequence). V lost 5 bases and J lost 4; bases outside the gene matches: 6.

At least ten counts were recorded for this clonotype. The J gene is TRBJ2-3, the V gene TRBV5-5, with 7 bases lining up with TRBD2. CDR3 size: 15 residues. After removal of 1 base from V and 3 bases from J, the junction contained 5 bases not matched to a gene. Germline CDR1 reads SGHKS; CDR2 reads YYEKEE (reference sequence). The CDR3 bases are TGTGCCAGCAGCTTGTTGGCGGGAGCAACAGATACGCAGTATTTT. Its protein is CASSLLAGATDTQYF.

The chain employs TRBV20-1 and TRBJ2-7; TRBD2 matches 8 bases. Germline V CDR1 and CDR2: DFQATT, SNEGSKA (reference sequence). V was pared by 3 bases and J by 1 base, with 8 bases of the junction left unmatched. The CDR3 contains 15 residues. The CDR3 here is CSASVLAGQSYEQYF. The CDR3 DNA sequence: TGCAGTGCTAGTGTGCTAGCGGGCCAATCCTACGAGCAGTACTTC.